Below are 3 T cell receptor beta chains sequenced from a single sample in a study of chemoradiotherapy in HPV16-positive cancers. Libraries were prepared by immunoSEQ multiplex PCR; TCRdb keeps only in-frame clonotypes and omits some of them. Of some 2,000 clones in the sample, roughly two thirds were seen once. The material sequenced was tumor tissue, taken from a patient who underwent chemoradiotherapy. These receptor sequences come from a human donor with HPV-associated anogenital cancer.

By sample fraction, this clone is large. The chain uses TRBV27 and TRBJ1-6, with a tentative D call TRBD1 (5 bases). Germline V gives CDR1 MNHEY, CDR2 SMNVEV (reference sequence). Between the trimmed V and J ends, which lost 6 bases and 7 bases, there was a span of 13 bases. CDR3 length: 14 amino acids. Here the CDR3 DNA reads TGTGCCAGCAGCCTGGGACCGATAAATTCACCCCTCCACTTT. It specifies CASSLGPINSPLHF.

The chain couples TRBV5-1 to TRBJ2-1, with D perhaps given as TRBD1 or TRBD2 (6 bases each). This CDR3 is 13 amino acids long. The V and J ends lost 5 bases and 5 bases respectively, with 11 bases between them. CDR1 is SGHRS and CDR2 is YFSETQ in the germline V gene. The DNA for the CDR3 is TGCGCCAGCAGGGGGGGCCCGGACAATGAGCAGTTCTTC. Amino acid sequence: CASRGGPDNEQFF.

J is TRBJ1-2 and V is TRBV5-4, with 7 bases matching TRBD1. The CDR3 is made up of 16 amino acids. From germline, CDR1 is SGHNT and CDR2 YYREEE (reference sequence). The junction had 11 bases not matched to a gene; V was cut back by 0 bases and J by 6 bases. The CDR3 sequence: CASSLGQGVSLDGYTF. CDR3 in DNA: TGTGCCAGCAGCTTGGGACAGGGTGTGAGCTTAGATGGCTACACCTTC.